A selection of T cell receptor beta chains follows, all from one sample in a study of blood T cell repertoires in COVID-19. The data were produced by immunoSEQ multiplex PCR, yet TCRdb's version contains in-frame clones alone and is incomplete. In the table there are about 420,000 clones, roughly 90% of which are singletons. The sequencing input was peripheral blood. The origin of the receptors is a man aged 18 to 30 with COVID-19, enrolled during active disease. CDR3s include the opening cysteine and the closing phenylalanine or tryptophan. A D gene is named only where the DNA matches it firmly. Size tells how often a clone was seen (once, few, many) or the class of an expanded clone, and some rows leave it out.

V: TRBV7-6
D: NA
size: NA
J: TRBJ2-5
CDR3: CASSWGQVPRETQYF
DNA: TGTGCCAGCAGCTGGGGCCAAGTCCCCAGGGAGACCCAGTACTTC

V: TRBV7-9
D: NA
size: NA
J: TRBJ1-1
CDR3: CASNTREFNTEAFF
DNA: TGTGCCAGCAATACACGGGAATTTAACACTGAAGCTTTCTTT

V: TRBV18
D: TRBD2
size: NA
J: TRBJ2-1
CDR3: CASSPPQGRGNEQFF
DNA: TGTGCCAGCTCACCACCCCAAGGGAGGGGCAATGAGCAGTTCTTC

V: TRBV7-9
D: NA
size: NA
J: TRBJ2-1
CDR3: CASRPDTHNEQFF
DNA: TGTGCCAGCAGACCGGACACCCACAATGAGCAGTTCTTC

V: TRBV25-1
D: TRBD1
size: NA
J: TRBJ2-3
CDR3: CASSEPQGAPGTDTQYF
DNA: TGTGCCAGCAGTGAACCACAGGGGGCGCCCGGCACAGATACGCAGTATTTT

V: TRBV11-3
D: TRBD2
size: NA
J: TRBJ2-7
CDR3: CASSPSGTSAYEQYF
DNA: TGTGCCAGCAGTCCCTCCGGGACTAGTGCCTACGAGCAGTACTTC

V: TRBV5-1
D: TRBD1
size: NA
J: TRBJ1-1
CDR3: CASSTDGTGVPEAFF
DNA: TGCGCCAGCAGCACGGACGGGACAGGGGTCCCTGAAGCTTTCTTT

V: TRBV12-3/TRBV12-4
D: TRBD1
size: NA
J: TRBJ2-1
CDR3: CASSNRGLNEQFF
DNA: TGTGCCAGCAGCAACAGGGGGCTCAATGAGCAGTTCTTC

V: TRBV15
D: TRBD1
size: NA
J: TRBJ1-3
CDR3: CATSRSDRAGNTIYF
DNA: TGTGCCACCAGCAGATCGGACAGGGCTGGAAACACCATATATTTT

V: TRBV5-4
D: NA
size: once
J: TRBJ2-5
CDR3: CASSSQGKETQYF
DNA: TGTGCCAGCAGCTCCCAGGGGAAGGAGACCCAGTACTTC

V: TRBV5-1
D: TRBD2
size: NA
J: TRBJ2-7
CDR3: CASSTGDLAGSDEQYF
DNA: TGCGCCAGCAGCACGGGGGATCTAGCGGGATCTGACGAGCAGTACTTC

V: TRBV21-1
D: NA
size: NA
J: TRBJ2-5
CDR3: CASNNKGQFQETQYF
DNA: TGTGCCAGCAACAATAAAGGACAGTTCCAAGAGACCCAGTACTTC

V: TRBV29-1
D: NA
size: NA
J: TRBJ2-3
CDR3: CSVEELGTDTQYF
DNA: TGCAGCGTTGAAGAACTAGGAACAGATACGCAGTATTTT

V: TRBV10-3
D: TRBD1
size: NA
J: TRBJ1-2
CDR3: CAISEERGRLGGGYTF
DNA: TGTGCCATCAGTGAGGAGAGGGGGCGGTTAGGAGGTGGCTACACCTTC

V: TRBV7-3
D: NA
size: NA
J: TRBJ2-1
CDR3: CASSVAGNEQFF
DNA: TGTGCCAGCAGCGTAGCCGGGAATGAGCAGTTCTTC

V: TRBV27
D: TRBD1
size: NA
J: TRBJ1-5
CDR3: CASSSPTGGKHF
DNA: TGTGCCAGCAGTTCCCCGACAGGGGGTAAGCATTTT

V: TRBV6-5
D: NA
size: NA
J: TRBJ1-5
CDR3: CASRGAGLRNQPQHF
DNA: TGTGCCAGCAGAGGAGCGGGTCTGAGGAATCAGCCCCAGCATTTT

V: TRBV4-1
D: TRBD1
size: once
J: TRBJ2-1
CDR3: CASSQAEGQGHNEQFF
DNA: TGCGCCAGCAGCCAAGCCGAAGGACAGGGCCACAATGAGCAGTTCTTC

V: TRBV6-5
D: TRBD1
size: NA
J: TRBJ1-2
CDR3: CASSYHGQVYGYTF
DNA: TGTGCCAGCAGTTACCACGGACAGGTCTATGGCTACACCTTC

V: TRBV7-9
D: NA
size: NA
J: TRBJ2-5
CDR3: CASSLGNTVETQYF
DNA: TGTGCCAGCAGCTTAGGTAACACAGTAGAGACCCAGTACTTC

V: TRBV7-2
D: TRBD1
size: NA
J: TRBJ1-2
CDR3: CASSLDSRTGDYGYTF
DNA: TGTGCCAGCAGCTTAGATTCGCGGACAGGTGACTATGGCTACACCTTC

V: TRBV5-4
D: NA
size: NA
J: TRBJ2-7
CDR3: CASSPRDNSYEQYF
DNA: TGTGCCAGCAGCCCACGGGACAACTCCTACGAGCAGTACTTC

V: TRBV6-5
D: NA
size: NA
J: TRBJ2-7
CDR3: CASRGGDRNSYEQYF
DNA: TGTGCCAGCAGGGGAGGGGACAGGAACTCCTACGAGCAGTACTTC

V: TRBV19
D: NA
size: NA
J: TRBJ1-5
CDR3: CASSIRQRGNQPQHF
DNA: TGTGCCAGTAGTATACGACAGCGGGGGAATCAGCCCCAGCATTTT

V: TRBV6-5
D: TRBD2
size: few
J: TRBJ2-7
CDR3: CASSPFGEGREQYF
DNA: TGTGCCAGCAGTCCCTTCGGGGAGGGGAGAGAGCAGTACTTC

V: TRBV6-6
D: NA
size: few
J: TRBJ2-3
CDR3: CASSYSLVEDTQYF
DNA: TGTGCCAGCAGTTACTCCCTAGTGGAGGATACGCAGTATTTT

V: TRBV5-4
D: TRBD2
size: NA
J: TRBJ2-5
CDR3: CASSLRLAGRQETQYF
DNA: TGTGCCAGCAGCTTGAGACTAGCGGGGAGGCAAGAGACCCAGTACTTC

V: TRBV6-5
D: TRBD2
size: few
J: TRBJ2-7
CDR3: CASSTTSGRAVEQYF
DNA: TGTGCCAGCAGTACGACTAGCGGGAGGGCCGTCGAGCAGTACTTC

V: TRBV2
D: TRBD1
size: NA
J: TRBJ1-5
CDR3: CASRNPTGDGPQHF
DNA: TGTGCCAGCAGAAACCCGACAGGGGATGGGCCCCAGCATTTT

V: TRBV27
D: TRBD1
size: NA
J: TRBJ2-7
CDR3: CASSRTGNYEQYF
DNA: TGTGCCAGCTCCAGGACAGGTAACTACGAGCAGTACTTC

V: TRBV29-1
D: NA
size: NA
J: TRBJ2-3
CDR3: CSVRTGTTQYF
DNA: TGCAGCGTGAGGACGGGAACTACGCAGTATTTT

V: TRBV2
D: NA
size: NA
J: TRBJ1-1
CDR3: CASSEAVVVMNTEAFF
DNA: TGTGCCAGCAGTGAAGCCGTGGTAGTCATGAACACTGAAGCTTTCTTT

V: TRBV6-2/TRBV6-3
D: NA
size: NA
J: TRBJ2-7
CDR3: CASSSPLLDREQYF
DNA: TGTGCCAGCAGTTCCCCCCTGTTAGATCGCGAGCAGTACTTC

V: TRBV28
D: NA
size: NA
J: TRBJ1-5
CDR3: CASSLGGANNQPQHF
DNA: TGTGCCAGCAGTTTGGGCGGGGCGAACAATCAGCCCCAGCATTTT

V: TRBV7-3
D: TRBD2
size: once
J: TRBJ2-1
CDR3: CASSPGLAGNEQFF
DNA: TGTGCCAGCAGCCCGGGACTAGCGGGTAATGAGCAGTTCTTC

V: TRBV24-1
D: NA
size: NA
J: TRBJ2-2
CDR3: CATSDVGLAGGELFF
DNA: TGTGCCACCAGTGATGTGGGCCTCGCGGGAGGGGAGCTGTTTTTT

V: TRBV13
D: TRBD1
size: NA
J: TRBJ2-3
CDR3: CASSSRTGLSTDTQYF
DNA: TGTGCCAGCAGCTCACGGACAGGGTTATCCACAGATACGCAGTATTTT

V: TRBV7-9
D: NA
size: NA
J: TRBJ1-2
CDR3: CASSTTGGRGQGYTF
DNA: TGTGCCAGCAGCACCACCGGGGGGCGTGGCCAGGGCTACACCTTC

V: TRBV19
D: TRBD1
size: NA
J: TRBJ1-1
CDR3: CASSARQGTEAFF
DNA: TGTGCCAGTAGTGCCCGACAGGGTACTGAAGCTTTCTTT

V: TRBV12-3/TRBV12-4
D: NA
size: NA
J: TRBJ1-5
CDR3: CASRLTENQPQHF
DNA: TGTGCCAGCAGGTTGACAGAAAATCAGCCCCAGCATTTT

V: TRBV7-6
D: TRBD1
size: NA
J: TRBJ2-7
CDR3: CASSPGQGDSYEQYF
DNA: TGTGCCAGCAGCCCGGGACAGGGGGATTCCTACGAGCAGTACTTC

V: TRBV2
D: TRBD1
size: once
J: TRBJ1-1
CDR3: CASETGSGNTEAFF
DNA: TGTGCCAGCGAGACAGGGAGCGGGAACACTGAAGCTTTCTTT

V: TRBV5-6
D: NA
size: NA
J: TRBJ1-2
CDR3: CASSLREGDGYTF
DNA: TGTGCCAGCAGCTTGCGGGAGGGCGATGGCTACACCTTC

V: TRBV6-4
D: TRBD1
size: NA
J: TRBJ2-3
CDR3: CASSALTGGTDTQYF
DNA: TGTGCCAGCAGTGCGTTGACAGGGGGCACAGATACGCAGTATTTT

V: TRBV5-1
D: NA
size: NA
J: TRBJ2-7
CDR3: CASNPGSNNYEQYF
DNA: TGCGCCAGCAACCCCGGGAGCAACAACTACGAGCAGTACTTC

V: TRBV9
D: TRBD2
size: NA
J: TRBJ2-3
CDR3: CASSEGGLAVDTQYF
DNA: TGTGCCAGCAGCGAGGGGGGACTAGCGGTAGATACGCAGTATTTT

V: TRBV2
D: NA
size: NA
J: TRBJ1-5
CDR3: CASKKGGGQPQHF
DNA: TGTGCCAGCAAAAAGGGAGGAGGACAGCCCCAGCATTTT

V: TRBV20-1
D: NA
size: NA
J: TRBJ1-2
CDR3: CSARVGYGYTF
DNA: TGCAGTGCTAGAGTCGGCTATGGCTACACCTTC

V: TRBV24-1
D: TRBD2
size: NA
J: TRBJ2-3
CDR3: CATSERTSSTDTQYF
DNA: TGTGCCACCAGTGAACGGACTAGCAGCACAGATACGCAGTATTTT

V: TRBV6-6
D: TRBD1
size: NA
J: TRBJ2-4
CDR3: CASHGQGQGDKNIQYF
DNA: TGTGCCAGCCACGGTCAGGGGCAGGGGGACAAAAACATTCAGTACTTC

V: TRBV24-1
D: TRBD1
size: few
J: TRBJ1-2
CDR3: CATSRQRTGGLGGYTF
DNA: TGTGCCACCAGTCGCCAAAGGACAGGGGGATTAGGTGGCTACACCTTC

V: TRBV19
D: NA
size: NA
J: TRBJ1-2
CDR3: CASSPRGGVYYGYTF
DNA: TGTGCCAGTAGTCCCCGGGGGGGAGTATACTATGGCTACACCTTC

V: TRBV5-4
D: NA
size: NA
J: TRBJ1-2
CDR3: CASSLEDRGNYGYTF
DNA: TGTGCCAGCAGCTTGGAAGATCGGGGGAACTATGGCTACACCTTC

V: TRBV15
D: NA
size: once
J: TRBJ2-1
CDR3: CATSSGGTGAYEQFF
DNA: TGTGCCACCAGCTCTGGGGGGACCGGCGCCTATGAGCAGTTCTTC

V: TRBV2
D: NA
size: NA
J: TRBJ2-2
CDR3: CASSIGRGSRELFF
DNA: TGTGCCAGCAGTATTGGGAGAGGTAGCCGGGAGCTGTTTTTT

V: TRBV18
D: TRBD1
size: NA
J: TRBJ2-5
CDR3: CASSPRQGQETQYF
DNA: TGTGCCAGCTCACCACGACAGGGTCAAGAGACCCAGTACTTC

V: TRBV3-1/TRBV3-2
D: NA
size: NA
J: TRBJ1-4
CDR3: CASSQSGGTNEKLFF
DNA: TGTGCCAGCAGCCAAAGCGGGGGTACTAATGAAAAACTGTTTTTT

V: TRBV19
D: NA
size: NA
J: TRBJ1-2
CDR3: CASSNEGLNYGYTF
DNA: TGTGCCAGTAGTAACGAGGGATTAAACTATGGCTACACCTTC

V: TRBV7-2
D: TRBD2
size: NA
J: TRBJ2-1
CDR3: CASSGLAGAYNEQFF
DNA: TGTGCCAGCAGCGGACTAGCGGGAGCCTACAATGAGCAGTTCTTC